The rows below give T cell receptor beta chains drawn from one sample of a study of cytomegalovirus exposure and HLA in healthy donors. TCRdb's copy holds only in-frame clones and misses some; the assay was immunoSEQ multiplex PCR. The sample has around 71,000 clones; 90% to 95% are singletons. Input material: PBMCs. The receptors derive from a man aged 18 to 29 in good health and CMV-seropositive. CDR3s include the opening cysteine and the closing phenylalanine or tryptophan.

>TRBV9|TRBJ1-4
CASSGGDRGNEKLFF
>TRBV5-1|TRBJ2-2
CASSLGPRQAAPGELFF
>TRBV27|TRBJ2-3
CASIGRLAGTDTQYF
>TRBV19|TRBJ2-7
CASSIGDSYEQYF
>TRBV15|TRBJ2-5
CATSRDFGTSGQETQYF
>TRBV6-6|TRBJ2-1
CASSPRSGKTWDEQFF
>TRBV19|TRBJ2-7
CASSIRLAAYYEQYF
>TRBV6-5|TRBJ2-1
CASHGLAAPGEQFF
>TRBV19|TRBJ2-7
CASSNSEGYEQYF
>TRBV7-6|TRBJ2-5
CASTIYSGTGSSQETQYF
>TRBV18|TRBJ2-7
CASSPLEGTGLYEQYF
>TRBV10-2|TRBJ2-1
CASSTPLTPRTSGDYNEQFF
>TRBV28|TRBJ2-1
CASKSERGYGYNEQFF
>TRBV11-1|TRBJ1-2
CASSLGPDRVDGYTF
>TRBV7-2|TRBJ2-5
CASSLGLAKETQYF
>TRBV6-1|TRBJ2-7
CASSELEGYYEQYF
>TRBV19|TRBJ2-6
CASSITVGGVFSGANVLTF
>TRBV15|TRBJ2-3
CATSRPLGPTSTDTQYF
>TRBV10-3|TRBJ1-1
CAISESGGRGLNTEAFF
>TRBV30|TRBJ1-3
CAGGGGRRSGNTIYF
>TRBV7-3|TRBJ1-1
CASSSLGTSPEAFF
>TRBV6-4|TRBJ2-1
CASSDPETSGSPYNEQFF
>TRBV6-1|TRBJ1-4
CASSGGSTNEKLFF
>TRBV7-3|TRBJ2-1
CASSRTSGGAGEQFF